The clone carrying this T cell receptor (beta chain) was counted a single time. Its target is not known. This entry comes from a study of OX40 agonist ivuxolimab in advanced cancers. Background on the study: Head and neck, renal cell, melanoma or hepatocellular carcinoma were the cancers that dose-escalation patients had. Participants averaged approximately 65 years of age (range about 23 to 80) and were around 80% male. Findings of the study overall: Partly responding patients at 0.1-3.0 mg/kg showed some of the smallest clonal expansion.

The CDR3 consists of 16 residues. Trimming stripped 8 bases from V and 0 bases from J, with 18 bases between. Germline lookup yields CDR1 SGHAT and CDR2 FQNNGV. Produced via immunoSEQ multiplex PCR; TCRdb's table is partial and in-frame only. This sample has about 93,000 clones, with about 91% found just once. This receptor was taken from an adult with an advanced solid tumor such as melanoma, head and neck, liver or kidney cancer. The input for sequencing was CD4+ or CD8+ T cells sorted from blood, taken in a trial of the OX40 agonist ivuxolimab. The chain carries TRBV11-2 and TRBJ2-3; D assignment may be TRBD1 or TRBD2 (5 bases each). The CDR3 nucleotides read TGTGCCAGCGGCAGGAACCGGGACGTTAGCACAGATACGCAGTATTTT. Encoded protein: CASGRNRDVSTDTQYF.